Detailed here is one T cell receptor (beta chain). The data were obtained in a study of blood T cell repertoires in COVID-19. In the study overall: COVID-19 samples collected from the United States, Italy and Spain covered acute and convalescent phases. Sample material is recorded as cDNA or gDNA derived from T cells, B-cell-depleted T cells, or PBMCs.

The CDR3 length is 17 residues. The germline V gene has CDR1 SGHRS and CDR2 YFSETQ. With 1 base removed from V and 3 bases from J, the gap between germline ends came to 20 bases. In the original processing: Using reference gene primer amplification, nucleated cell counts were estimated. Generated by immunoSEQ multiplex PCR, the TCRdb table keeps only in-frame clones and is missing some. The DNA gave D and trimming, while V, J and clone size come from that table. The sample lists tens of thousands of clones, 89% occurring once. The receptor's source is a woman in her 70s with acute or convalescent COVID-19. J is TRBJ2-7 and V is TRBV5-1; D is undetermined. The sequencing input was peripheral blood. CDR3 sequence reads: CASSLYFIEAENYEQYF. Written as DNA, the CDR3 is TGCGCCAGCAGCTTGTACTTTATAGAGGCAGAAAACTACGAGCAGTACTTC.